The entry below describes one T cell receptor beta chain. Its antigen is still unknown. The data are from a study of T cells in localized non-small cell lung cancer. Study outcomes and limitations: A raised T cell density in blood coincided with lengthier overall survival. Median detection of top 100 tumor clones in adjacent lung was 57 clones. Sequencing was limited to one tumor region, leaving the possibility of heterogeneity open. Tumor showed lower T cell clonality than uninvolved adjacent lung, where it was highest.

The protocol was immunoSEQ multiplex PCR, while the TCRdb copy is restricted to in-frame clones and leaves out a portion. The data contain roughly 50,000 clones, roughly four fifths of them seen just once; the ten biggest clones take up approximately 20%. Material: peripheral blood, obtained before any cancer treatment. This TCR was sampled from a female donor of 60 years or more with stage II squamous cell lung carcinoma.

CDR3 nucleotides: TGCGCCAGCAGTGAGTCGAGGAGTAGCGGGGGCACAGATACGCAGTATTTT. Its translation is CASSESRSSGGTDTQYF. The rearrangement links TRBV10-2 to TRBJ2-3; 8 bases are shared with TRBD2. This CDR3 region has 17 residues. J lost 1 base, V lost 0 bases, and 6 bases had no gene match. CDR1 and CDR2 (germline): WSHSY, SAAADI.